A selection of T cell receptor beta chains follows, all from one sample in a study of T cells in Graves' hyperthyroidism and ophthalmopathy. TCRdb itself ran the multiplex PCR reads through MiXCR, one entry per CDR3 protein. The repertoire holds about 270,000 distinct CDR3 sequences, with roughly 22% as singletons. Sequenced material: blood. The source is a man aged 30-40 years with Graves' ophthalmopathy. CDR3s include the opening cysteine and the closing phenylalanine or tryptophan. A D gene is named only where the DNA matches it firmly. Some rows mark clone size as missing; the rest say once, few, many or name a class of expanded clone.

v_call	clone_size	j_call	d_call	cdr3_nt	cdr3_aa
TRBV30	many	TRBJ2-7	NA	TGTGCCTGGAGTGTACTAGGGGACGAGCAGTACTTC	CAWSVLGDEQYF
TRBV25-1	NA	TRBJ2-1	NA	TGTGCCAGCAGTTTAAGAGCCCACCCCAGCGCTGAGCAGTTCTTC	CASSLRAHPSAEQFF
TRBV28	many	TRBJ2-5	TRBD1	TGTGCCAGCAGTTCCGGGACAGGCACGATCCAAGAGACCCAGTACTTC	CASSSGTGTIQETQYF
TRBV7-2	NA	TRBJ2-7	NA	TGTGCCAGCACCCACCCGGGGGAGCCCTACGAGCAGTACTTC	CASTHPGEPYEQYF
TRBV18	many	TRBJ2-3	NA	TGTGCCAGCTCAGGGGGCACCGGGGATACGCAGTATTTT	CASSGGTGDTQYF
TRBV6-2/TRBV6-3	NA	TRBJ2-1	TRBD2	TGTGCCAGCAGTGCCGCCGCTAGCGGGAGTCGGCATGAGCAGTTCTTC	CASSAAASGSRHEQFF
TRBV11-3	NA	TRBJ2-7	TRBD2	TGTGCCAGCAGCTTAGGACTAGCGGGTATCTACGAGCAGTACTTC	CASSLGLAGIYEQYF
TRBV7-8	many	TRBJ2-5	NA	TGTGCCAGCAGCTCCGGACCGGGGGTGGAAGAGACCCAGTACTTC	CASSSGPGVEETQYF
TRBV6-1	NA	TRBJ1-1	TRBD1	TGTGCCAGCAGTGTGACAGGGGCGAACACTGAAGCTTTCTTT	CASSVTGANTEAFF
TRBV28	few	TRBJ2-2	NA	TGTGCCAGCAACCTGCGGAGCACCGGGGAGCTGTTTTTT	CASNLRSTGELFF
TRBV18	many	TRBJ1-1	NA	TGTGCCAGCGCGCCCGCGGTCATGAACACTGAAGCTTTCTTT	CASAPAVMNTEAFF
TRBV18	NA	TRBJ2-4	TRBD2	TGTGCCAGCTCACTAAAGAGTCCTCTAGCGGGAGGTAGCATTCAGTACTTC	CASSLKSPLAGGSIQYF
TRBV20-1	NA	TRBJ2-3	TRBD1	TGCAGTGCTAGGGGACAGGGCACATATACGCAGTATTTT	CSARGQGTYTQYF
TRBV5-8	many	TRBJ2-5	NA	TGTGCCAGCAGCCTGGCAATCCAAGAGACCCAGTACTTC	CASSLAIQETQYF
TRBV20-1	many	TRBJ1-1	NA	TGCAGTGCTAGAGAAGGTTCCGGGGGCAACACTGAAGCTTTCTTT	CSAREGSGGNTEAFF
TRBV20-1	few	TRBJ2-1	NA	TGCAGTGCTAATAAGGGAGCAGTATACAATGAGCAGTTCTTC	CSANKGAVYNEQFF
TRBV27	NA	TRBJ1-2	TRBD1	TGTGCCAGCCGGCAGGGGGTTAACTATGGCTACACCTTC	CASRQGVNYGYTF
TRBV6-2/TRBV6-3	few	TRBJ2-1	TRBD2	TGTGCCAGCAGTTACTCCGAGGGACTAGCGGTCAACTACAATGAGCAGTTCTTC	CASSYSEGLAVNYNEQFF
TRBV7-6	NA	TRBJ2-1	TRBD2	TGTGCCAGCAGCCGAACCGGGACTAGCGGGAACAACAATGAGCAGTTCTTC	CASSRTGTSGNNNEQFF
TRBV11-2	many	TRBJ2-2	NA	TGTGCCAGCAGCTTAGGGACCGGGGAGCTGTTTTTT	CASSLGTGELFF
TRBV4-1	many	TRBJ1-5	NA	TGCGCCAGCAGCCCCGGAGGGGGGGGTGGAAGTCAGCCCCAGCATTTT	CASSPGGGGGSQPQHF
TRBV20-1	few	TRBJ2-3	TRBD2	TGCAGTGCTAGAGATCAGGGTCTCTCTAGCGGGCTAGTCACAGATACGCAGTATTTT	CSARDQGLSSGLVTDTQYF
TRBV18	many	TRBJ1-1	NA	TGTGCCAGCTCACCGATGAACACTGAAGCTTTCTTT	CASSPMNTEAFF
TRBV28	many	TRBJ2-5	TRBD2	TGTGCCAGCAGGAGTTTAGTCAGCGGGGGCCAAGAGACCCAGTACTTC	CASRSLVSGGQETQYF
TRBV3-1	many	TRBJ2-1	TRBD2	TGTGCCAGCAGCCAGCCTAGCGGGAGGGCCTACAATGAGCAGTTCTTC	CASSQPSGRAYNEQFF
TRBV29-1	many	TRBJ1-1	TRBD1	TGCAGCGTTACTGACAGGGGCACTGAAGCTTTCTTT	CSVTDRGTEAFF
TRBV9	many	TRBJ2-7	NA	TGTGCCAGCAGCGTTGCGGACGGGAGATACGAGCAGTACTTC	CASSVADGRYEQYF
TRBV6-5	NA	TRBJ1-5	TRBD1	TGTGCCAGCAGTTACTCCGGGACAGGGTACCAGCCCCAGCATTTT	CASSYSGTGYQPQHF
TRBV12-3/TRBV12-4	few	TRBJ2-2	TRBD2	TGTGCCAGCAGCCCGGCGGGACTAGCACTGAACACCGGGGAGCTGTTTTTT	CASSPAGLALNTGELFF
TRBV5-1	many	TRBJ2-2	NA	TGCGCCAGCAGCCTGGGACGGCCCACCGGGGAGCTGTTTTTT	CASSLGRPTGELFF
TRBV18	few	TRBJ1-5	TRBD1	TGTGCCAGCTCACCATCACAGGGGACAAGCAATCAGCCCCAGCATTTT	CASSPSQGTSNQPQHF
TRBV20-1	few	TRBJ2-7	TRBD2	TGCAGTGCTAGAAGGCCTAGCGGGAATTCGGACGAGCAGTACTTC	CSARRPSGNSDEQYF
TRBV29-1	NA	TRBJ2-7	NA	TGCAGCGTCGGGACTCCACCCTACGAGCAGTACTTC	CSVGTPPYEQYF
TRBV7-8	many	TRBJ2-3	TRBD1	TGTGCCAGCAGCGTCAGGGGGCCCCCATATTTCACAGATACGCAGTATTTT	CASSVRGPPYFTDTQYF
TRBV2	many	TRBJ1-5	NA	TGTGCCAGCAGCCGGGACAATCAGCCCCAGCATTTT	CASSRDNQPQHF
TRBV6-1	many	TRBJ1-1	NA	TGTGCCAGCAGTGTGATGGGGCGGATGAACACTGAAGCTTTCTTT	CASSVMGRMNTEAFF
TRBV28	NA	TRBJ2-7	TRBD1	TGTGCCAGCAGCATGGCCGGGACAGGGCTATACGAGCAGTACTTC	CASSMAGTGLYEQYF
TRBV2	NA	TRBJ2-1	NA	TGTGCCAGCAGTCCCCCCCTGTGGCGGGAACACAATGAGCAGTTCTTC	CASSPPLWREHNEQFF
TRBV28	many	TRBJ1-2	NA	TGTGCCAGCTTAAGGATGGCAGGCGTATATGGCTACACCTTC	CASLRMAGVYGYTF
TRBV6-5	many	TRBJ1-5	NA	TGTGCCAGCAGTTACCCCGAGGCTACTCAGCCCCAGCATTTT	CASSYPEATQPQHF
TRBV6-5	many	TRBJ2-7	NA	TGTGCCAGCAGTTACGAGGGGGGATCATCCTACGAGCAGTACTTC	CASSYEGGSSYEQYF
TRBV7-8	NA	TRBJ2-7	NA	TGTGCCAGCAGCGTCGGACTTTCCTACGAGCAGTACTTC	CASSVGLSYEQYF
TRBV30	NA	TRBJ2-7	TRBD2	TGTGCCTGGAGTGTAGGACTAGCGGGATCCTACGAGCAGTACTTC	CAWSVGLAGSYEQYF
TRBV7-3	once	TRBJ2-3	NA	TGTGCCAGCTCCCCCTTGGAGGGGCTGTCAGATACGCAGTATTTT	CASSPLEGLSDTQYF
TRBV28	NA	TRBJ2-2	NA	TGTGCCAGCAGTTTGTTAGGCGGGACGGCCGGTGACACCGGGGAGCTGTTTTTT	CASSLLGGTAGDTGELFF
TRBV10-3	many	TRBJ2-7	TRBD2	TGTGCCATCAGCGCTGATAGCGGGAGGGCCCACGAGCAGTACTTC	CAISADSGRAHEQYF
TRBV12-3/TRBV12-4	many	TRBJ2-2	NA	TGTGCCAGCAGTTTAACCTTACTAACAAACGCCGGGGAGCTGTTTTTT	CASSLTLLTNAGELFF
TRBV20-1	NA	TRBJ2-7	NA	TGCAGTGCTAGAGATCTTGGCGGGGTCTCCTACGAGCAGTACTTC	CSARDLGGVSYEQYF
TRBV11-3	many	TRBJ1-2	NA	TGTGCCAGCAGCATGAGACTCCGGGACAACTATGGCTACACCTTC	CASSMRLRDNYGYTF
TRBV14	NA	TRBJ2-1	NA	TGTGCCAGCAGCCAAGTGGGTCTAGCGAACAATGAGCAGTTCTTC	CASSQVGLANNEQFF
TRBV3-1	many	TRBJ1-5	NA	TGTGCCAGCAGCCAGGGGTCTGGATCGCCCCAGCATTTT	CASSQGSGSPQHF